This T cell receptor beta chain was sequenced during a study of T-cell reconstitution after alpha-beta-depleted transplantation in children. This clonotype was detected a few times. The antigen is unknown. The CDR3 sequence is 17 residues long. V was cut by 2 bases and J by 7 bases, with 21 bases left in between. The germline V gene has CDR1 MDHEN and CDR2 SYDVKM. Researchers prepared the TCRbeta library using unique molecular identifiers, the study reports. TCRdb redid the calling of the PCR reads with MiXCR, one entry per CDR3 protein. The sample includes hundreds of thousands of distinct CDR3 sequences, 10% to 15% of them seen just once. Findings and limits, study-wide: Expanded clones from the graft, numbering several hundred, reportedly supplied alpha-beta T cells about two months after transplant. T cells produced anew were the main source of T-cell counts and diversity one year after transplant.

The chain carries TRBV28 and TRBJ2-4; possibly TRBD2 for D (6 bases). This sequence originates from a male patient younger than 18 who had a stem cell transplant for acute myeloid leukemia, so the T cells may come from the graft donor. The source material was PBMCs, mostly from graft donor cells, sampled 360 days after TCRalphabeta/CD19-depleted stem cell transplant. This CDR3 reads CASSLSRERTTRNIQYF. The CDR3 DNA follows: TGTGCCAGCAGTTTAAGTCGGGAGCGGACCACAAGGAACATTCAGTACTTC. Using reference TRBV28 and TRBJ2-4 for the parts outside the CDR3, the full variable domain is DVKVTQSSRYLVKRTGEKVFLECVQDMDHENMFWYRQDPGLGLRLIYFSYDVKMKEKGDIPEGYSVSREKKERFSLILESASTNQTSMYLCASSLSRERTTRNIQYFGAGTRLSVL.